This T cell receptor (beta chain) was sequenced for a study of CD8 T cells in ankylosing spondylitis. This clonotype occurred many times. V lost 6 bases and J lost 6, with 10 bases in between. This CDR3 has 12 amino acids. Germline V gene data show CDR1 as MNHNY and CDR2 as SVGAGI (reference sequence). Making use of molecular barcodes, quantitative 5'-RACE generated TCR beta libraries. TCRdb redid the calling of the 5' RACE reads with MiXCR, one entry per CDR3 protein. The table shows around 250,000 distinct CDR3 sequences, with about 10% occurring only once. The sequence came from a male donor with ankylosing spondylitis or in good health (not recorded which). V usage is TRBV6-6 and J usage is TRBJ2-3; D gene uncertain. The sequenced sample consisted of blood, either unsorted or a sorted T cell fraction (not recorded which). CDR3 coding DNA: TGTGCCAGCAGCCCCCTATGGGATACGCAGTATTTT. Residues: CASSPLWDTQYF.